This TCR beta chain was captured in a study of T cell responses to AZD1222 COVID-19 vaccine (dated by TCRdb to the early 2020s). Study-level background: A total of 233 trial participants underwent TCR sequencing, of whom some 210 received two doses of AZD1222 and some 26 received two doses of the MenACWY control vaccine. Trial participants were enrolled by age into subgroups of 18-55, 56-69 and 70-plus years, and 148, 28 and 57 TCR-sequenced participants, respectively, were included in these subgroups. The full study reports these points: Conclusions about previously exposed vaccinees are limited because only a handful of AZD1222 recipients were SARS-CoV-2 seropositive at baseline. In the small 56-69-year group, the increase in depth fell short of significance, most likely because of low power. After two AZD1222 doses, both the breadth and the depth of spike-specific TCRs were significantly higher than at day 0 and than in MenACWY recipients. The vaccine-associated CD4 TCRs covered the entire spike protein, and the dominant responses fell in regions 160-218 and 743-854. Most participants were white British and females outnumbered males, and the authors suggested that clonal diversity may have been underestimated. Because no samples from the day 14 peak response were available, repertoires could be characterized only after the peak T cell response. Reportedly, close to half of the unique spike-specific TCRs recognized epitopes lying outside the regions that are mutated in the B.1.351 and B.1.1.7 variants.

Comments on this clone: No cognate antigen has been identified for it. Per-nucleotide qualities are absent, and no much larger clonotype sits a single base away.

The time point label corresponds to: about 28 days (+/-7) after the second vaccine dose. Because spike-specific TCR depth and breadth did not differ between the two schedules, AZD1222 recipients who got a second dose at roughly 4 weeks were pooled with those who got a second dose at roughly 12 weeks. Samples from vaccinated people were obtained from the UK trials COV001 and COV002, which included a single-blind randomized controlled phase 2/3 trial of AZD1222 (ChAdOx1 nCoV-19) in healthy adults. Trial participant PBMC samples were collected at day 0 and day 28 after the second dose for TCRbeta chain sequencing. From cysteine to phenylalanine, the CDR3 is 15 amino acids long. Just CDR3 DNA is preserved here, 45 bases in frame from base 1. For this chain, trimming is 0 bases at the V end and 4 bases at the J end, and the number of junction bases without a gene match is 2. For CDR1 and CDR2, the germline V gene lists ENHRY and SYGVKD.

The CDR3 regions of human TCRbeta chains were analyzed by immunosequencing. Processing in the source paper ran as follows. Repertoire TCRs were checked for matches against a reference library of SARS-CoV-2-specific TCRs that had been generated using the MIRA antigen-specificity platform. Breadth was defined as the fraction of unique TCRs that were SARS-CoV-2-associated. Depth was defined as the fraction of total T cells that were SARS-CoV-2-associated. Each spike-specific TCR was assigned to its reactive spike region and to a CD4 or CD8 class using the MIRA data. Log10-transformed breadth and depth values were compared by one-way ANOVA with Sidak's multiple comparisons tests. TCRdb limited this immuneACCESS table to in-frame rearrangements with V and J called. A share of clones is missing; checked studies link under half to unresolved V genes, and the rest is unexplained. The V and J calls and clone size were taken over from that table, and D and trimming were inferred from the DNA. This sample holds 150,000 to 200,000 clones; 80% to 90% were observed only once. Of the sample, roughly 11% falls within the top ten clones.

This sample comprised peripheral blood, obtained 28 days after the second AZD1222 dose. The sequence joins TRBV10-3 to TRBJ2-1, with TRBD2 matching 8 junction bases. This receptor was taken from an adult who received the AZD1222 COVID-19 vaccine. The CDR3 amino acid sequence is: CAISESGGGYNEQFF. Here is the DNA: TGTGCCATCAGTGAGTCGGGCGGGGGGTACAATGAGCAGTTCTTC.